Sequencing of this T cell receptor (beta chain) was carried out in a study of blood T cell repertoires in COVID-19. On the study more broadly: Nucleic acid was either cDNA or gDNA, and it came from T cells, B-cell-depleted T cells, or PBMCs.

Germline assignment: CDR1 MDHEN and CDR2 SYDVKM. With V trimmed by 5 bases and J by 11 bases, 14 bases remained unmatched. There are 15 residues in the CDR3. Sequencing was performed with immunoSEQ multiplex PCR; in TCRdb, only in-frame clones are kept and a portion is missing. Of tens of thousands of clones listed, roughly 70% are singletons. Seattle-derived patients entered the study during active infection and were followed longitudinally. This chain uses TRBV28 with TRBJ1-4, with 7 bases that match TRBD1. The TCR originated in a man between 70 and 80 years old with COVID-19, enrolled during active disease. Sequenced sample: peripheral blood. CDR3 sequence (DNA): TGTGCCAGCAGTCGGCTATTAGGGGGCGCGAGGAAACTGTTTTTT. This codes for CASSRLLGGARKLFF. Together with reference TRBV28 and TRBJ1-4, the CDR3 gives the full variable domain: DVKVTQSSRYLVKRTGEKVFLECVQDMDHENMFWYRQDPGLGLRLIYFSYDVKMKEKGDIPEGYSVSREKKERFSLILESASTNQTSMYLCASSRLLGGARKLFFGSGTQLSVL.